The 21 T cell receptor beta chains given below trace back to one sample, sequenced in a study of regulatory T cells in long-lasting Graves disease. Building of the TCR beta libraries involved iRepertoire HTBI primers and Arm-PCR of CDR3 regions. TCRdb recomputed calls from the multiplex PCR reads with MiXCR, one row per CDR3 protein. Of 600,000 to 800,000 distinct CDR3 sequences listed, 30% are singletons. Described time point: persistent/refractory GD, antithyroid drugs over 5 years with positive TRAb. The TCR library was made from RNA that had been extracted from PBMCs in TRIzol. The specimen was peripheral blood mononuclear cells (PBMCs), collected when the disease was refractory, from a patient treated with antithyroid drugs. These receptors all come from a female donor with Graves disease.

V usage is TRBV19 and J usage is TRBJ1-1; D gene ambiguous. This CDR3 is 13 amino acids long. Germline lookup yields CDR1 LNHDA and CDR2 SQIVND (reference sequence). Trimming took 5 bases from V and 4 from J, leaving 11 bases between them. CDR3 nucleotide sequence: TGTGCCAGTAGTGCGTTAGTAGCCACTGAAGCTTTCTTT. This sequence encodes CASSALVATEAFF. The whole variable domain, filled in from reference TRBV19 and TRBJ1-1, reads DGGITQSPKYLFRKEGQNVTLSCEQNLNHDAMYWYRQDPGQGLRLIYYSQIVNDFQKGDIAEGYSVSREKKESFPLTVTSAQKNPTAFYLCASSALVATEAFFGQGTRLTVV.

The rearrangement joins TRBV6-1 to TRBJ1-1; D is undetermined. The CDR3 extends over 14 amino acids. Germline CDR1 reads MNHNS; CDR2 reads SASEGT. V was pared by 2 bases and J by 0 bases, with 7 bases between. CDR3 residues: CASSELNMNTEAFF. The CDR3, as DNA: TGTGCCAGCAGTGAATTGAACATGAACACTGAAGCTTTCTTT.

This clonotype occurred many times. The V and J genes are TRBV2 and TRBJ1-4, with D unresolved. The CDR3 runs 14 residues. Germline loops: CDR1 SNHLY, CDR2 FYNNEI. Trimming took 3 bases from V and 0 from J, leaving 5 bases between them. CDR3 bases: TGTGCCAGCAGTGACAGAGCAACTAATGAAAAACTGTTTTTT. Protein sequence: CASSDRATNEKLFF.

This chain uses TRBV18 with TRBJ1-1; 7 bases fit TRBD1. The V gene end was trimmed by 3 bases and the J gene end by 3 bases; junction bases not matched to a gene: 7. The CDR3 extends over 15 amino acids. The germline CDR1 and CDR2 sequences are KGHSH and LQKENI. The CDR3 loop reads CASSPGGGSDTEAFF. The CDR3 DNA follows: TGTGCCAGCTCACCGGGAGGGGGCTCGGACACTGAAGCTTTCTTT. The complete variable domain, with remaining parts taken from reference TRBV18 and TRBJ1-1, reads NAGVMQNPRHLVRRRGQEARLRCSPMKGHSHVYWYRQLPEEGLKFMVYLQKENIIDESGMPKERFSAEFPKEGPSILRIQQVVRGDSAAYFCASSPGGGSDTEAFFGQGTRLTVV.

This clonotype was seen many times. This rearrangement joins TRBV27 to TRBJ1-2, with a possible D match to TRBD1 (6 bases). Trimming cost V 5 bases and J 6 bases, with 13 bases left between them. Per the germline V gene, CDR1 is MNHEY and CDR2 is SMNVEV (reference sequence). The CDR3 contains 13 residues. In nucleotides, the CDR3 is TGTGCCAGCAGTCACCGGGACAATAATGGCTACACCTTC. Translated: CASSHRDNNGYTF.

This clonotype was recorded many times. The chain has TRBV6-1 and TRBJ1-1; D is perhaps TRBD1 (6 bases). Trimming removed 4 bases at V and 2 bases at J, with 8 bases between. The CDR3 extends over 13 amino acids. Germline V gene lookup returns CDR1 MNHNS and CDR2 SASEGT. This CDR3 is CASSGTANTEAFF. The CDR3 nucleotides read TGTGCCAGCAGTGGGACAGCCAACACTGAAGCTTTCTTT.

This clonotype was recorded many times. V and J are TRBV28 and TRBJ1-6; TRBD1 matches 7 bases. The length of the CDR3 is 14 residues. J gave up 7 bases and V 5 bases, and 5 bases lay outside the gene matches. Germline V gene lookup returns CDR1 MDHEN and CDR2 SYDVKM. CDR3 bases: TGTGCCAGCAGTCCGACAGGGCTGAATTCACCCCTCCACTTT. It codes for CASSPTGLNSPLHF.

V gene TRBV3-1 combines with J gene TRBJ1-2; a weak D match, TRBD1 (5 bases). The CDR3 is made up of 14 amino acids. The germline V gene encodes CDR1 LGHDT and CDR2 YNNKEL (reference sequence). V was cut by 4 bases and J by 8 bases, with 17 bases left in between. The CDR3 region is CASSRQRGGTGYTF. Here the CDR3 DNA reads TGTGCCAGCAGCCGGCAAAGGGGTGGCACAGGCTACACCTTC.

This clonotype was detected many times. The chain links TRBV12-3 or TRBV12-4 to TRBJ1-2, with unresolved D. The ends were cut back, 2 bases at V and 8 bases at J, with 9 bases in the middle. The CDR3 is 12 amino acids. The chain's CDR3 is CASSLNRRGYTF. The DNA of the CDR3 is TGTGCCAGCAGTTTAAATCGTCGAGGCTACACCTTC.

Only a few counts were recorded for this clonotype. The genes are TRBV2 and TRBJ1-5, with D tentatively TRBD1 (5 bases). The CDR3 length is 14 residues. The germline CDR1 and CDR2 sequences are SNHLY and FYNNEI. Trimming removed 7 bases from V and 1 base from J, with 11 bases in between. CDR3 nucleotide sequence: TGTGCCAGCACTTCAGGGCACAGCAATCAGCCCCAGCATTTT. This translates into CASTSGHSNQPQHF.

The CDR3 reads CASSLQGAGNTEAFF. DNA of the CDR3: TGTGCCAGCAGCCTACAGGGGGCCGGGAACACTGAAGCTTTCTTT. This chain uses TRBV12-3 or TRBV12-4 with TRBJ1-1, with 9 bases lining up with TRBD1. V trimming: 6 bases; J trimming: 1 base; junction bases outside the gene matches: 6. The CDR3 has 15 residues.

This chain joins TRBV7-2 and TRBJ2-7, with TRBD1 matching 7 bases. Germline trimming cut 5 bases from V and 2 bases from J; bases unmatched to any gene: 9. The CDR3 loop spans 15 amino acids. Germline V gene sequence: CDR1 SGHTA, CDR2 FQGNSA. CDR3: CASSTQTGPPYEQYF. CDR3 bases: TGTGCCAGCAGCACCCAGACAGGGCCACCCTACGAGCAGTACTTC.

This clonotype was counted a few times. The chain joins TRBV5-4 to TRBJ2-7; D is unclear. The CDR3 is 14 amino acids. V dropped 1 base and J dropped 2 bases, with 10 bases sitting between them. Germline V gene data show CDR1 as SGHNT and CDR2 as YYREEE (reference sequence). The CDR3 loop reads CASSLQTGTYEQYF. The CDR3 DNA reads as TGTGCCAGCAGCTTGCAAACGGGCACCTACGAGCAGTACTTC.

In regard to this clonotype: Its ends do not fully match the called genes, so a read error is possible. This sequence joins TRBV5-1 and TRBJ2-6; no clear D gene. The CDR3 covers 16 residues. CDR1 is SGHRS, CDR2 YFSETQ, per germline. CDR3 in amino acids: CASSLDSGSGANVLTF. CDR3 sequence (DNA): TGTGCCAGCAGCTTAGATTCCGGGTCTGGGGCCAACGTCCTGACTTTC. Drawing the rest from reference TRBV5-1 and TRBJ2-6, the complete variable domain is KAGVTQTPRYLIKTRGQQVTLSCSPISGHRSVSWYQQTPGQGLQFLFEYFSETQRNKGNFPGRFSGRQFSNSRSEMNVSTLELGDSALYLCASSLDSGSGANVLTFGAGSRLTVL.

Here the CDR3 DNA reads TGTGCCAGCAGTGAGGACAGGGACGGACTCTCGATTCAGTACTTC. It codes for CASSEDRDGLSIQYF. The chain has TRBV2 and TRBJ2-4; TRBD1 matches 8 bases. V gave up 3 bases and J gave up 10 bases; unmatched junction bases: 11. CDR3 length: 15 residues. The germline CDR1 and CDR2 sequences are SNHLY and FYNNEI.

Concerning this clonotype itself: A read error may account for a junction end that differs from germline. The V gene is TRBV19, the J gene TRBJ2-2, with TRBD1 identical over 9 bases. Germline-derived CDR1 and CDR2 are LNHDA and SQIVND (reference sequence). The CDR3 length is 17 residues. The CDR3 protein is CASSIHGDRVNTGEPFF. The CDR3 region has the DNA TGTGCCAGTAGTATACATGGGGACAGGGTCAACACCGGGGAGCCGTTTTTT. The whole variable domain, filled in from reference TRBV19 and TRBJ2-2, reads DGGITQSPKYLFRKEGQNVTLSCEQNLNHDAMYWYRQDPGQGLRLIYYSQIVNDFQKGDIAEGYSVSREKKESFPLTVTSAQKNPTAFYLCASSIHGDRVNTGEPFFGEGSRLTVL.

The V and J genes are TRBV5-1 and TRBJ1-5; 10 bases match TRBD1. V was pared by 2 bases and J by 7 bases, with 18 bases of the junction left unmatched. Germline V gene sequence: CDR1 SGHRS, CDR2 YFSETQ. The CDR3 covers 19 residues. CDR3 sequence (DNA): TGCGCCAGCAGCTTCTTGCCGTCCCGGACAGGGGGGAAGGAACAGCCCCAGCATTTT. It specifies CASSFLPSRTGGKEQPQHF.

This clonotype was seen a single time. The rearrangement uses TRBV19 and TRBJ1-2; D may be TRBD1 (5 bases). The CDR3 totals 16 residues. The germline V gene encodes CDR1 LNHDA and CDR2 SQIVND (reference sequence). With 5 bases removed from V and 3 bases from J, the gap between germline ends came to 19 bases. CDR3 DNA: TGTGCCAGTAGTTCCCCCCAGGGAGGTGGGGACTATGGCTACACCTTC. Protein sequence: CASSSPQGGGDYGYTF.

This clonotype was seen repeatedly, ten times or more. The chain joins TRBV20-1 to TRBJ1-2; D call uncertain. Germline values: CDR1 DFQATT, CDR2 SNEGSKA (reference sequence). The CDR3 covers 11 residues. V lost 3 bases to trimming and J lost 4 bases, with 6 bases between them. The DNA of the CDR3 is TGCAGTGCTAGTCTATCCTATGGCTACACCTTC. Protein product: CSASLSYGYTF.

The rearrangement uses TRBV18 and TRBJ1-2; D call uncertain. With 6 bases removed from V and 9 bases from J, the gap between germline ends came to 14 bases. In germline, CDR1 is KGHSH, CDR2 LQKENI. CDR3 length: 12 amino acids. The CDR3 coding sequence is TGTGCCAGCTCCCCCTCCCCCGCTAGCTACACCTTC. Residues: CASSPSPASYTF.

V gene TRBV25-1 combines with J gene TRBJ2-4; 9 positions agree with TRBD1. The CDR3 covers 15 residues. The V gene end was trimmed by 1 base and the J gene end by 5 bases; junction bases not matched to a gene: 3. Germline V CDR1 and CDR2: MGHDK, SYGVNS. The CDR3 loop reads CASSEFGTGQNIQYF. The DNA for the CDR3 is TGTGCCAGCAGTGAATTCGGGACAGGGCAAAACATTCAGTACTTC.